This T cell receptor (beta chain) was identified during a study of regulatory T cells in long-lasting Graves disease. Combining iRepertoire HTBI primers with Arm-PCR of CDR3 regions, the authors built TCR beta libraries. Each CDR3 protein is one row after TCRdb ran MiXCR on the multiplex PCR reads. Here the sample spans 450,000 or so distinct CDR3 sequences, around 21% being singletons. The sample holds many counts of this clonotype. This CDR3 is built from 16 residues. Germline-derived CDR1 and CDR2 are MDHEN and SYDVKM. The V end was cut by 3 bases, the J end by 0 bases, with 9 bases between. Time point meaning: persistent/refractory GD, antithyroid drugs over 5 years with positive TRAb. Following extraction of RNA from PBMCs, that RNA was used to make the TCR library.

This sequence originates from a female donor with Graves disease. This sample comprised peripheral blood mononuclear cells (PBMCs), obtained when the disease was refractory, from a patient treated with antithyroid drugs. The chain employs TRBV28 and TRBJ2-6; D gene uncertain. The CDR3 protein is CASSFMGISGANVLTF. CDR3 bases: TGTGCCAGCAGTTTTATGGGAATCTCTGGGGCCAACGTCCTGACTTTC.